Given below is one T cell receptor (beta chain) in context. There is no known antigen for this receptor. Per-base quality was not reported, and no clone a single base away is much larger than it. Interpreted using the paper, the time point label stands for: baseline before first vaccination. The sample's treatment or condition label, decoded: meningococcal conjugate vaccine given as trial control. Vaccinee samples came from UK trials COV001 and COV002, including a single-blind randomized controlled phase 2/3 trial of AZD1222 (ChAdOx1 nCoV-19) in healthy adults. Trial participant PBMC samples were collected at day 0 and day 28 after the second dose for TCRbeta chain sequencing. These data are taken from a study of T cell responses to AZD1222 COVID-19 vaccine (dated by TCRdb to the early 2020s). Regarding the research as a whole: A total of approximately 250 trial participants underwent TCR sequencing, of whom about 200 had received two doses of AZD1222 and about 25 had received two doses of the MenACWY control vaccine. Trial participants were enrolled by age into 18-55, 56-69 and 70-plus year subgroups, with approximately 160, 26 and 62 TCR-sequenced participants respectively.

The CDR3 regions of human TCRbeta chains were subjected to immunosequencing. The original pipeline was this. Repertoire TCRs were checked for matches against a reference library of SARS-CoV-2-specific TCRs that had been generated using the MIRA antigen-specificity platform. Breadth was defined as the fraction of unique TCRs that were SARS-CoV-2-associated. Depth was defined as the fraction of total T cells that were SARS-CoV-2-associated. Using the MIRA data, every spike-specific TCR was mapped to the spike region that the TCR reacted to and assigned to either a CD4 or a CD8 class. Log10-transformed breadth and depth values were compared by one-way ANOVA with Sidak's multiple comparisons tests. The immuneACCESS repertoire file appears here via TCRdb, limited to in-frame rearrangements. These files lack a portion of the clones; in checked studies, under half of the deficit traces to unresolved V genes, and the cause of the others is not known. V, J and clone size were drawn from that table, and D and trimming were deduced from the DNA. For this sample there are 150,000 to 200,000 clones; 85% to 90% appear just once. The leading ten clones occupy 2.5% to 3% of the sample.

CDR1 SGHTA and CDR2 FQGNSA are derived from the germline V gene. Trimming accounts for 3 bases at V and 5 bases at J, while the number of junction bases matched to no gene is 15. From the cysteine up to the phenylalanine, the CDR3 has a length of 19 residues. This entry keeps only the CDR3 DNA: 57 bases, framed from base 1. Overall results and qualifications from the work: The 56-69-year group was small, and its depth increase did not reach significance, likely because of low power. Only five or six AZD1222 recipients were SARS-CoV-2 seropositive at baseline, limiting conclusions about previously exposed vaccinees. Spike-specific TCR breadth and depth rose significantly after two AZD1222 doses compared with day 0 and with MenACWY recipients. Because no day 14 peak-response samples were available, the repertoires could be characterized only after the peak T cell response. The whole spike protein was spanned by vaccine-associated CD4 TCRs, and dominant responses were seen in regions 160-218 and 743-854. Participants were mostly white British and included more females than males, and it was suggested by the authors that clonal diversity may have been underestimated. Reportedly, close to half of the unique spike-specific TCRs recognized epitopes lying outside the regions that are mutated in the B.1.351 and B.1.1.7 variants.

The rearranged segments are TRBV7-2 and TRBJ2-3; a stretch of 12 junction bases matches TRBD2. The TCR was taken from an adult in good health. Here the sequenced sample was peripheral blood, taken on day 0 of MenACWY control vaccination. The DNA is TGTGCCAGCAGCTTGGGACTAGCGGGTACCTGGTCAGGCGGAGATACGCAGTATTTT. It translates as CASSLGLAGTWSGGDTQYF.